This TCR beta chain stems from a study of identical twins. Whole-study results and caveats: Beta out-of-frame twin sharing showed a weaker excess.

A universal primer site was incorporated via template switching, and the cDNA contained unique molecular identifiers. TCRdb independently ran MiXCR on the 5' RACE reads; one entry per CDR3 protein. There are some 560,000 distinct CDR3 sequences in the sample; 9% to 10% occur only once, and roughly 3% lies in the top ten. This clonotype was recorded at least ten times. As yet, its antigen is unknown. Everyone who donated was a healthy Caucasian. The CDR3 spans 14 residues. The J segment lost 7 bases and the V segment lost 4 bases, leaving 6 bases of the junction unmatched. Germline values: CDR1 MNHEY, CDR2 SVGAGI. This same sample was also taken into another study, of yellow fever vaccine responses in identical twins.

This TCR derives from a woman aged 18-35 years in good health. Sequenced material: PBMCs. The rearrangement uses TRBV6-5 and TRBJ2-1; TRBD2 agrees at 8 bases. Written as DNA, the CDR3 is TGTGCCAGCAGTTTTCCGGGAGGGGGGAATGAGCAGTTCTTC. It encodes CASSFPGGGNEQFF.